These 10 T cell receptor beta chains originate from one sample sequenced in a study of blood T cell repertoires in COVID-19. Profiling relied on immunoSEQ multiplex PCR, and the TCRdb table lists in-frame clones only, not all of them. The table shows about 23,000 clones, with 65% to 75% occurring only once. The sequencing input was peripheral blood. These receptors were collected from a man in his fifties with COVID-19, enrolled during active disease.

This clone was seen just once. J is TRBJ2-2 and V is TRBV19; D not resolved. V was trimmed by 7 bases and J by 6 bases, leaving 15 bases between them. In germline, CDR1 is LNHDA, CDR2 SQIVND (reference sequence). This CDR3 comprises 14 residues. The CDR3 protein is CASTSRREAGELFF. The CDR3 DNA is TGTGCCAGTACCTCACGTCGAGAAGCCGGGGAGCTGTTTTTT.

This clone is a singleton in its sample. This chain uses TRBV29-1 with TRBJ2-5; D is undetermined. The CDR3 runs to 14 residues. Germline CDR1 is SQVTM and CDR2 is ANQGSEA. V was pared by 4 bases and J by 1 base, with 13 bases between. CDR3 in DNA: TGCAGCGTTGGGGCCGTGCCCGTCCAAGAGACCCAGTACTTC. Its translation is CSVGAVPVQETQYF.

Concerning this clone: One end of the junction does not line up with germline, which may come from a read error. V gene TRBV7-7 combines with J gene TRBJ2-5, with 8 positions matching TRBD1. The CDR3 loop spans 15 amino acids. Per germline, CDR1 SSHAT and CDR2 FNYEAQ (reference sequence). The chain's CDR3 is CASSFSTGGQETQYF. In DNA, the CDR3 is TGTGCTAGCAGCTTTTCAACAGGGGGGCAAGAGACCCAGTACTTC. The whole variable domain, filled in from reference TRBV7-7 and TRBJ2-5, reads GAGVSQSPRYKVTKRGQDVTLRCDPISSHATLYWYQQALGQGPEFLTYFNYEAQPDKSGLPSDRFSAERPEGSISTLTIQRTEQRDSAMYRCASSFSTGGQETQYFGPGTRLLVL.

This chain joins TRBV2 and TRBJ1-2; TRBD1 aligns across 7 bases. Germline lookup yields CDR1 SNHLY and CDR2 FYNNEI. Trimming took 3 bases from V and 2 from J; bases not matched to a gene: 3. This CDR3 comprises 14 residues. The CDR3 reads CASSESGGNYGYTF. The CDR3, as DNA: TGTGCCAGCAGTGAGTCAGGGGGAAACTATGGCTACACCTTC.

The rearrangement uses TRBV11-3 and TRBJ2-2; D may be TRBD2 (6 bases). The CDR3 totals 19 residues. The V end lost 1 base, the J end lost 3 bases, and 21 bases lay between the germline ends. From germline, CDR1 is SGHNT and CDR2 YENEEA. The CDR3: CASSLGSPFAGRYTGELFF. The CDR3 DNA follows: TGTGCCAGCAGCTTAGGATCCCCCTTCGCGGGGAGGTACACCGGGGAGCTGTTTTTT.

The chain recombines TRBV7-7 with TRBJ2-3, with a tentative D call TRBD2 (6 bases). CDR1 is SSHAT and CDR2 is FNYEAQ in the germline V gene (reference sequence). V was cut by 5 bases and J by 4 bases, with 16 bases left in between. The CDR3 covers 15 residues. CDR3 nucleotides: TGTGCCAGCAGCCCGGGCTGGGAGGTGGCAGATACGCAGTATTTT. The encoded protein is CASSPGWEVADTQYF.

V gene TRBV7-9 combines with J gene TRBJ2-5; tentatively, D is TRBD1 (6 bases). CDR1 is SEHNR and CDR2 is FQNEAQ in the germline V gene (reference sequence). CDR3 length equals 13 residues. V lost 5 bases and J lost 2, with 9 bases in between. CDR3 coding DNA: TGTGCCAGCAGCGGGGGCCAGCAAGAGACCCAGTACTTC. Protein sequence: CASSGGQQETQYF.

The chain uses TRBV27 and TRBJ1-2, with D possibly matching TRBD1 (5 bases). The length of the CDR3 is 14 residues. V gave up 2 bases and J gave up 4 bases, with 11 bases separating them. CDR1 is MNHEY, CDR2 SMNVEV, per germline (reference sequence). The CDR3: CASSLGGIPYGYTF. The CDR3 DNA sequence: TGTGCCAGCAGTTTAGGGGGGATTCCCTATGGCTACACCTTC.

The V gene is TRBV24-1, the J gene TRBJ1-5; 11 positions agree with TRBD1. CDR1 and CDR2 (germline): KGHDR, SFDVKD. The CDR3 spans 19 residues. V was clipped by 2 bases and J by 1 base; unmatched bases: 9. The CDR3 nucleotides are TGTGCCACCAGTGATTCCCCCTCCGGGACAGGGGGAAGCAATCAGCCCCAGCATTTT. Encoded protein: CATSDSPSGTGGSNQPQHF.

In this sample, this clone turned up a few times. This rearrangement joins TRBV24-1 to TRBJ1-5; D gene uncertain. The V end was cut by 4 bases, the J end by 1 base, with 10 bases between. The CDR3 runs to 15 residues. Germline V CDR1 and CDR2: KGHDR, SFDVKD. CDR3 protein: CATSEGWSSNQPQHF. DNA of the CDR3: TGTGCCACCAGTGAGGGCTGGTCGAGCAATCAGCCCCAGCATTTT.